Shown below are 20 T cell receptor beta chains from a single sample sequenced in a study of OX40 agonist ivuxolimab in advanced cancers. Library generation was performed with the immunoSEQ multiplex PCR assay. The table was pulled from immuneACCESS by TCRdb, which kept in-frame rearrangements only. Such tables lose some clones; where checked, under half of the loss comes from unresolved V genes, and the rest has no known cause. This sample has 35,000 to 45,000 clones in its table, and roughly 84% of those were observed once. About a fifth of the sample goes to the ten largest clones. The source was CD4+ or CD8+ T cells sorted from blood, collected in a trial of the OX40 agonist ivuxolimab. The source of these receptors is an adult with an advanced solid tumor such as melanoma, head and neck, liver or kidney cancer.

This clone has a single count. This chain uses TRBV9 with TRBJ2-3; 12 nucleotides match TRBD2. The CDR3 totals 16 residues. V shed 3 bases, J shed 4 bases, and the junction held 6 bases outside the gene matches. In germline, CDR1 is SGDLS, CDR2 YYNGEE. In DNA, the CDR3 is TGTGCCAGCAGCGCGCTAGCGGGGGGGCCGGCAGATACGCAGTATTTT. Residues: CASSALAGGPADTQYF. Filled out from reference TRBV9 and TRBJ2-3, the complete variable domain reads DSGVTQTPKHLITATGQRVTLRCSPRSGDLSVYWYQQSLDQGLQFLIQYYNGEERAKGNILERFSAQQFPDLHSELNLSSLELGDSALYFCASSALAGGPADTQYFGPGTRLTVL.

This rearrangement joins TRBV18 to TRBJ1-2; D is uncertain. The CDR3 is made up of 13 amino acids. The V gene's germline CDR1 is KGHSH and CDR2 LQKENI. The ends were cut back, 2 bases at V and 0 bases at J, with 4 bases in the middle. DNA for the CDR3: TGTGCCAGCTCACCAACTACTAACTATGGCTACACCTTC. It codes for CASSPTTNYGYTF.

The CDR3 sequence is CASSIEVAGGVAGELFF. For the CDR3, the DNA is TGTGCCAGTAGTATAGAGGTGGCGGGGGGCGTCGCCGGGGAGCTGTTTTTT. The V gene is TRBV19, the J gene TRBJ2-2, with TRBD2 matching 8 bases. The CDR3 loop spans 17 amino acids. The J segment lost 6 bases and the V segment lost 0 bases, leaving 9 bases of the junction unmatched. Germline-derived CDR1 and CDR2 are LNHDA and SQIVND (reference sequence). Variable domain in full (rest from reference TRBV19 and TRBJ2-2): DGGITQSPKYLFRKEGQNVTLSCEQNLNHDAMYWYRQDPGQGLRLIYYSQIVNDFQKGDIAEGYSVSREKKESFPLTVTSAQKNPTAFYLCASSIEVAGGVAGELFFGEGSRLTVL.

V gene TRBV7-6 combines with J gene TRBJ2-5; weak D call: TRBD2 (6 bases). CDR3 length: 16 residues. The ends were cut back, 1 base at V and 1 base at J, with 13 bases in the middle. CDR1 is SGHVS, CDR2 FNYEAQ, per germline. The CDR3: CASSLGPDGSQETQYF. The DNA for the CDR3 is TGTGCCAGCAGCTTAGGACCCGACGGGAGCCAAGAGACCCAGTACTTC. The full variable domain, in which reference TRBV7-6 and TRBJ2-5 provide the parts outside the CDR3, is GAGVSQSPRYKVTKRGQDVALRCDPISGHVSLYWYRQALGQGPEFLTYFNYEAQQDKSGLPNDRFSAERPEGSISTLTIQRTEQRDSAMYRCASSLGPDGSQETQYFGPGTRLLVL.

The genes are TRBV13 and TRBJ1-2; D gene unclear. CDR1 and CDR2 from the germline V gene are PRHDT and FYEKMQ (reference sequence). The CDR3 runs to 13 residues. Trimming left V 3 bases short and J 6 bases short, with 11 bases between. CDR3 nucleotide sequence: TGTGCCAGCAGCTTGCGTTACGCAGATGGCTACACCTTC. This translates into CASSLRYADGYTF.

The rearrangement links TRBV7-6 to TRBJ2-3, with D uncertain. CDR1 and CDR2 (germline): SGHVS, FNYEAQ. The CDR3 length is 15 residues. The V gene lost 3 bases and the J gene lost 1 base, with 11 bases spanning the gap. The CDR3 nucleotides are TGTGCCAGCAGCTTGAGATCTCCCGGCACAGATACGCAGTATTTT. It codes for CASSLRSPGTDTQYF.

The CDR3 spells CASSVVGGDTGELFF. The CDR3 coding sequence is TGTGCCAGCAGCGTAGTAGGGGGGGACACCGGGGAGCTGTTTTTT. The chain links TRBV9 to TRBJ2-2, with D possibly matching TRBD2 (7 bases). The V end lost 0 bases, the J end lost 3 bases, and 9 bases lay between the germline ends. CDR1 is SGDLS, CDR2 YYNGEE, per germline. The length of the CDR3 is 15 residues.

The CDR3, as DNA: TGTGCCACCGCGGTTAGGGGGAGGTACGAGCAGTACTTC. Residues: CATAVRGRYEQYF. V usage is TRBV19 and J usage is TRBJ2-7; tentatively, D is TRBD1 or TRBD2 (6 bases each). The germline V gene encodes CDR1 LNHDA and CDR2 SQIVND (reference sequence). Trimming took 10 bases from V and 4 from J, leaving 17 bases between them. There are 13 residues in the CDR3.

The chain joins TRBV5-1 to TRBJ1-1; a weak D match, TRBD1 (5 bases). Trimming shortened V by 4 bases and J by 3 bases, and 13 bases separated the two germline ends. CDR1 is SGHRS and CDR2 is YFSETQ in the germline V gene. The CDR3 runs to 14 residues. CDR3 protein: CASSPILGDTEAFF. The CDR3, as DNA: TGCGCCAGCAGCCCTATACTAGGGGACACTGAAGCTTTCTTT. The full variable domain, rest sourced from reference TRBV5-1 and TRBJ1-1, is KAGVTQTPRYLIKTRGQQVTLSCSPISGHRSVSWYQQTPGQGLQFLFEYFSETQRNKGNFPGRFSGRQFSNSRSEMNVSTLELGDSALYLCASSPILGDTEAFFGQGTRLTVV.

The count of this clone is one. V is TRBV4-3 and J is TRBJ2-1; TRBD2 is a possible D gene (8 bases). The V gene's germline CDR1 is LGHNA and CDR2 YSLEER. CDR3 length equals 15 residues. Trimming shortened V by 0 bases and J by 12 bases, and 18 bases separated the two germline ends. The CDR3 spells CASSQEVKGAGGQFF. The CDR3 DNA reads as TGCGCCAGCAGCCAAGAGGTTAAGGGGGCGGGAGGGCAGTTCTTC.

The chain uses TRBV6-6 and TRBJ1-2, with a possible D match to TRBD1 (5 bases). Germline CDR1 is MNHNY and CDR2 is SVGAGI (reference sequence). Trimming pared 6 bases from V and 4 bases from J, leaving 12 bases between. This CDR3 is built from 13 residues. The CDR3 DNA sequence: TGTGCCAGCAGCCTCCCCGGGGGCTATGGCTACACCTTC. Protein sequence: CASSLPGGYGYTF.

V usage is TRBV23-1 and J usage is TRBJ2-7; a possible D gene is TRBD2 (6 bases). TRBV23-1 is sorted into the ORF group, with uncertain function. This CDR3 has 17 residues. Trimming took off 0 bases at V and 2 bases at J, with 17 bases between the two ends. The CDR3 nucleotides are TGCGCCAGCAGTCAATCTGGGACTCCCGATGTCCCCTACGAGCAGTACTTC. The encoded protein is CASSQSGTPDVPYEQYF.

The chain has TRBV6-5 and TRBJ2-2; D is perhaps TRBD1 (5 bases). CDR1 is MNHEY and CDR2 is SVGAGI in the germline V gene. The V and J ends lost 0 bases and 7 bases respectively, with 12 bases between them. This CDR3 is built from 15 residues. The chain's CDR3 is CASSYSQGKIGELFF. CDR3 DNA sequence: TGTGCCAGCAGTTACTCTCAGGGAAAGATCGGGGAGCTGTTTTTT.

Details on this clone: Compared with germline, one end of the junction differs, possibly owing to a read error. The V call is TRBV4-3, the J call TRBJ1-6, with D uncertain. Germline CDR1 is LGHNA and CDR2 is YSLEER. The CDR3 loop spans 15 amino acids. The CDR3 bases are TGCGCCAGCAGCCAAGATCTAAGCGAAGGGTGGGGAAGGGACTTT. This sequence encodes CASSQDLSEGWGRDF.

This clone showed up just once. This chain joins TRBV4-1 and TRBJ2-7, with TRBD2 matching over 14 bases. Trimming cost V 1 base and J 4 bases; bases outside gene matches: 9. CDR1 and CDR2 (germline): MGHRA, YSYEKL. The CDR3 extends over 18 amino acids. CDR3 loop: CASSQVLTSGGAGYEQYF. The CDR3 DNA reads as TGCGCCAGCAGCCAAGTCTTGACTAGCGGGGGGGCCGGTTACGAGCAGTACTTC.

The chain combines TRBV7-3 with TRBJ2-3; possibly TRBD2 for D (5 bases). This CDR3 region has 15 residues. Germline V gene sequence: CDR1 SGHTA, CDR2 FQGTGA. Trimming took 1 base from V and 1 from J, leaving 9 bases between them. This CDR3 reads CASSLKFGGTDTQYF. The CDR3 nucleotides read TGTGCCAGCAGCTTAAAGTTCGGGGGCACAGATACGCAGTATTTT.

The rearrangement uses TRBV28 and TRBJ1-4, with D hard to call. V gave up 4 bases and J gave up 0 bases, with 9 bases separating them. The CDR3 is 15 residues long. Germline CDR1 MDHEN, CDR2 SYDVKM. The CDR3 sequence is CASSSLIATNEKLFF. The CDR3 DNA is TGTGCCAGCAGTTCCCTGATTGCAACTAATGAAAAACTGTTTTTT.

The chain combines TRBV9 with TRBJ2-2; no clear D. V lost 4 bases and J lost 5, with 9 bases in between. Germline V gene sequence: CDR1 SGDLS, CDR2 YYNGEE. The CDR3 length is 13 residues. This CDR3 reads CASSPRTTGELFF. In DNA form, the CDR3 reads TGTGCCAGCAGCCCCCGAACAACCGGGGAGCTGTTTTTT.

The chain employs TRBV9 and TRBJ2-3, with 8 bases identical to TRBD1. Germline CDR1 SGDLS, CDR2 YYNGEE. With 5 bases clipped from V and 5 bases from J, the junction kept 4 bases outside the gene matches. The length of the CDR3 is 13 residues. The DNA of the CDR3 is TGTGCCAGCAGGGGACAGGATTTAGATACGCAGTATTTT. As protein: CASRGQDLDTQYF.

The chain recombines TRBV27 with TRBJ2-7; tentative D call: TRBD2 (5 bases). Trimming cost V 6 bases and J 0 bases, with 12 bases left between them. Germline V gene lookup returns CDR1 MNHEY and CDR2 SMNVEV (reference sequence). This CDR3 has 14 residues. The CDR3 reads CASSISVSSYEQYF. The CDR3 region has the DNA TGTGCCAGCAGCATTAGCGTCAGCTCCTACGAGCAGTACTTC.